This TCR beta chain was sequenced in a study of glioma-infiltrating T cells after dendritic cell vaccination. Study in general: Dendritic cell vaccination trial patients had either newly diagnosed or recurrent glioblastoma.

General study findings and limits: Estimated pretreatment TIL content predicted outcome after dendritic cell vaccination.

Time point of the sample: after dendritic cell vaccination, including at tumor progression/relapse. PBMC were collected before vaccination, two weeks after the third vaccination, and at progression. Method: immunoSEQ multiplex PCR; TCRdb's copy keeps in-frame clones and lacks some. This table has around 83,000 clones, roughly 85% appearing once. This CDR3 contains 15 residues. Trimming removed 1 base from V and 5 bases from J; junction bases left unmatched: 3. Germline CDR1 reads SGDLS; CDR2 reads YYNGEE. With respect to this clone: What it binds is not known.

The sequencing used blood, collected after dendritic cell vaccination. The rearrangement links TRBV9 to TRBJ2-1; 10 bases map to TRBD2. The sequence was obtained from a human donor with glioblastoma. CDR3 sequence: CASSVMGLANNEQFF. DNA for the CDR3: TGTGCCAGCAGCGTAATGGGACTAGCGAACAATGAGCAGTTCTTC. Supplemented by reference TRBV9 and TRBJ2-1, the full variable domain reads DSGVTQTPKHLITATGQRVTLRCSPRSGDLSVYWYQQSLDQGLQFLIQYYNGEERAKGNILERFSAQQFPDLHSELNLSSLELGDSALYFCASSVMGLANNEQFFGPGTRLTVL.